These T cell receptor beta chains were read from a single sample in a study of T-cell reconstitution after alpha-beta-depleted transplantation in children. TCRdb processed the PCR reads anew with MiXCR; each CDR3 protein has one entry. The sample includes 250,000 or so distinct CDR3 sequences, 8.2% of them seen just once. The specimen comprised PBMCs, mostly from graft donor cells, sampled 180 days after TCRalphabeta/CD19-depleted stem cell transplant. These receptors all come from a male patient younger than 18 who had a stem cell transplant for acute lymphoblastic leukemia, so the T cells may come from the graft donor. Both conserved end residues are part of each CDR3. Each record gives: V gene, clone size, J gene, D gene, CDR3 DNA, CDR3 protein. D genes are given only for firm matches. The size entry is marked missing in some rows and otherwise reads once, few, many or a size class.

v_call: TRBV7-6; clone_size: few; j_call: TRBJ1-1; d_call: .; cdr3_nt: TGTGCCAGCAGCGGACAGACAAACACTGAAGCTTTCTTT; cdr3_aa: CASSGQTNTEAFF
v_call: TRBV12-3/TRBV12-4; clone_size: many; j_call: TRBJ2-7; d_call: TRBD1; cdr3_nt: TGTGCCAGCAGTGCCGACAGGGTTTTCTCCTACGAGCAGTACTTC; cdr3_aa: CASSADRVFSYEQYF
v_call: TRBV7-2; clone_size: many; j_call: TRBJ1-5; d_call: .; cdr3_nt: TGTGCCAGCAGCTCCCCAGAGGGAGGGTCCGGGAGCAATCAGCCCCAGCATTTT; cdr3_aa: CASSSPEGGSGSNQPQHF
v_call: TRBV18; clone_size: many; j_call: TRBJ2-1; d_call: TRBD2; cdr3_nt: TGTGCCAGCTCTCCCCTAGCGGGAGGGCCGAATGAGCAGTTCTTC; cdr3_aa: CASSPLAGGPNEQFF
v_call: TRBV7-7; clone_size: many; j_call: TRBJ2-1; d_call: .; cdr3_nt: TGTGCTAGCAGCCCGCTCGGGGGCGAGCAGTTCTTC; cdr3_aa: CASSPLGGEQFF
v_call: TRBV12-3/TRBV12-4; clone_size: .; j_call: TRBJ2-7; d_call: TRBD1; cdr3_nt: TGTGCCAGCAGTCCCGGGACAGGACTGTTACTAGAGGACGAGCAGTACTTC; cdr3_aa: CASSPGTGLLLEDEQYF
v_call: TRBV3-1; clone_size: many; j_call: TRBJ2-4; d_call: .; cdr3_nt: TGTGCCAGCAGCCCCCGGGGAAGGGGACTAGCCAAAAACATTCAGTACTTC; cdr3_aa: CASSPRGRGLAKNIQYF
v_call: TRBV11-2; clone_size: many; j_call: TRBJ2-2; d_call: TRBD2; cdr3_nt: TGTGCCAGCAGCTTGGGGAGCGGGGGGGTCACCGGGGAGCTGTTTTTT; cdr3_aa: CASSLGSGGVTGELFF
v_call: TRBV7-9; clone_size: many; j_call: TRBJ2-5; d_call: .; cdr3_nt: TGTGCCAGCAGCCTCGCACAGGGACGTCAGGAGACCCAGTACTTC; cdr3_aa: CASSLAQGRQETQYF
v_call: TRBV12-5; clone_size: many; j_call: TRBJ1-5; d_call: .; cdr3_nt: TGTGCTAGTGGCCTGACAGGAGCAGGCAATCAGCCCCAGCATTTT; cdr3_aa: CASGLTGAGNQPQHF
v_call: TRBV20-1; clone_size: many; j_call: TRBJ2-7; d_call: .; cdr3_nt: TGCAGTGCTAGAGATCCGGGTGCCTACGAGCAGTACTTC; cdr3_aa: CSARDPGAYEQYF
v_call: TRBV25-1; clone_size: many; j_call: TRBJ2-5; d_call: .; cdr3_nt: TGTGCCAGCAGTGAATATTGGGTCCTTGGGGAGACCCAGTACTTC; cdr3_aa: CASSEYWVLGETQYF
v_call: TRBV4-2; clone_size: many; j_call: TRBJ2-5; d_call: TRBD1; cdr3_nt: TGTGCCAGCAGCCCCACCGGGACAGCCCTAGAGACCCAGTACTTC; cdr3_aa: CASSPTGTALETQYF
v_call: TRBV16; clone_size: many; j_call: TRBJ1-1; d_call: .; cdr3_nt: TGTGCCAGCAGCCAGGACACCAACACTGAAGCTTTCTTT; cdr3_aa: CASSQDTNTEAFF
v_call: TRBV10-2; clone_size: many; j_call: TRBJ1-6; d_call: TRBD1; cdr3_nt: TGCGCCAGCAGTGACACAGGGGCTTCACCCCTCCACTTT; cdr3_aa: CASSDTGASPLHF
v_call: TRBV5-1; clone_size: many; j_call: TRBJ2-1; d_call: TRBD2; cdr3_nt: TGCGCCAGCAGCTTTATTAGCGGGGGGGCCTACAATGAGCAGTTCTTC; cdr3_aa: CASSFISGGAYNEQFF
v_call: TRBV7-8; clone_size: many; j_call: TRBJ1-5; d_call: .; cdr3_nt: TGTGCCAGCAGTATCAGGGGAGGTGGCAATCAGCCCCAGCATTTT; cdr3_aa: CASSIRGGGNQPQHF
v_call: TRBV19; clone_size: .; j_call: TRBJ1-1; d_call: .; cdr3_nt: TGTGCCAGTAAACATATGTCGAACACTGAAGCTTTCTTT; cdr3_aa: CASKHMSNTEAFF
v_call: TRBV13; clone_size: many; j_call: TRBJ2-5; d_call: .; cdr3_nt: TGTGCCAGCAGCCCGACCAACTCACTAAAGGTACAAGAGACCCAGTACTTC; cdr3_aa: CASSPTNSLKVQETQYF
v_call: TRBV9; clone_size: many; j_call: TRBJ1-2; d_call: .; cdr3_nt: TGTGCCAGCAGCTCGCCGGGACGGGTTAACTATGGCTACACCTTC; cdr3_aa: CASSSPGRVNYGYTF
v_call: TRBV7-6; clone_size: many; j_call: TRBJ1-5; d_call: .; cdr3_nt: TGTGCCAGCAGCCCAACGGGACGGCATCAGCCCCAGCATTTT; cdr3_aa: CASSPTGRHQPQHF
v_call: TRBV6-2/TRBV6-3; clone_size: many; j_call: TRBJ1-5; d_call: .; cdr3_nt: TGTGCCAGCACCGGCCGGATGAGGGCTGGTCAGCCCCAGCATTTT; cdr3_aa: CASTGRMRAGQPQHF
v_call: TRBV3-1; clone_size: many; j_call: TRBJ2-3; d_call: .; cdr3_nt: TGTGCCAGCAGATGGGCAGATACGCAGTATTTT; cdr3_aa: CASRWADTQYF
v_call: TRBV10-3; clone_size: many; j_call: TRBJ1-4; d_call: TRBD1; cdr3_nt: TGTGCCATCAGTGAGTCCGGACAGGGTGGTGAAAAACTGTTTTTT; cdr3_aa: CAISESGQGGEKLFF
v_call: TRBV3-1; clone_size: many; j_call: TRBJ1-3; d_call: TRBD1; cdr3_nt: TGTGCCAGCAGCCACCGGGACAGCTCTGGAAACACCATATATTTT; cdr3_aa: CASSHRDSSGNTIYF
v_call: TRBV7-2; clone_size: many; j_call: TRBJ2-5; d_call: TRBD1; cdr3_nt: TGTGCCAGCAGCTACAGGGGGCAAGAGACCCAGTACTTC; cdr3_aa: CASSYRGQETQYF
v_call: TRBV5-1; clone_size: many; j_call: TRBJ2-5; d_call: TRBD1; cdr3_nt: TGCGCCAGCAGCTTTCAGTCCGGGACAGGGTTAGAGACCCAGTACTTC; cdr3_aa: CASSFQSGTGLETQYF
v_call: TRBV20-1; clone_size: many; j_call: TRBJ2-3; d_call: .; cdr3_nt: TGCAGTGCTACTCTGACCATCACAGATACGCAGTATTTT; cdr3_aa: CSATLTITDTQYF
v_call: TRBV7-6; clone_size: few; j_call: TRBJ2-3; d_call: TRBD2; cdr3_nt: TGTGCCAGCAGTCCCCTGACTAGCGCCACTAGCACAGATACGCAGTATTTT; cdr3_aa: CASSPLTSATSTDTQYF
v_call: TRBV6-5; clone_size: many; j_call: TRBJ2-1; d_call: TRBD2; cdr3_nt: TGTGCCAGCAGTTACTCCCCTCGTAGCGGGGGGGCCGATGAGCAGTTCTTC; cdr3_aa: CASSYSPRSGGADEQFF
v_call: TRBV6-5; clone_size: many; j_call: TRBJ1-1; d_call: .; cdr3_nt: TGTGCCAGCATCCACGCAGGGAGGGGTGAAGCTTTCTTT; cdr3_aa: CASIHAGRGEAFF
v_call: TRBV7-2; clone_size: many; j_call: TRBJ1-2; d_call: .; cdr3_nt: TGTGCCAGCAGCTTACGCGACCCGGCTGATTCCTATGGCTACACCTTC; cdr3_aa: CASSLRDPADSYGYTF
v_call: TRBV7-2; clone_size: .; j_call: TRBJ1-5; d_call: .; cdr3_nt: TGTGCCAGCAGCTTTCGGGAAGGGTGGGAGTGGAATCAGCCCCAGCATTTT; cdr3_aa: CASSFREGWEWNQPQHF
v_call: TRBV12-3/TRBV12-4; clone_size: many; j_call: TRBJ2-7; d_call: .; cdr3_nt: TGTGCCAGCGGGACCGGGGTATCCTACGAGCAGTACTTC; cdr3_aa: CASGTGVSYEQYF
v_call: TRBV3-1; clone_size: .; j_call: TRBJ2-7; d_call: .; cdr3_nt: TGTGCCAGCAGCCAAGATTTCGCAGGGCGTTCCTACGAGCAGTACTTC; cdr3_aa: CASSQDFAGRSYEQYF